A selection of T cell receptor beta chains follows, all from one sample in a study of tumor-infiltrating lymphocytes in primary liver carcinoma. MiXCR, run by TCRdb on the multiplex PCR reads, gives a single entry per CDR3 protein. Of more than 100,000 distinct CDR3 sequences listed, 50% to 70% were seen once; the top ten hold around 9.3%. Sequencing was carried out using liver tumor tissue from sampling region 1. The receptor source for this set is a woman aged 60-75 years with primary liver carcinoma and hepatitis B virus infection. Both conserved end residues are part of each CDR3. The D gene is left open where the match is weak. A clone size is listed for some rows: how often the clone was seen (once, few, many), or a class if it is expanded.

CDR3aa | CDR3nt | j_gene | v_gene | abundance | d_gene
CASSHPSFQETQYF | TGCGCCAGCAGCCATCCATCCTTCCAAGAGACCCAGTACTTC | TRBJ2-5 | TRBV5-1 | many | NA
CASSLRDRGFDEQFF | TGTGCCAGCAGTCTGCGGGACAGGGGATTCGATGAGCAGTTCTTC | TRBJ2-1 | TRBV11-2 | few | TRBD1
CASSRAGVLEAFF | TGCGCCAGCAGCCGAGCCGGGGTTCTCGAAGCTTTCTTT | TRBJ1-1 | TRBV4-1 | many | NA
CSIEYKYEQYF | TGCAGCATTGAATACAAGTACGAGCAGTACTTC | TRBJ2-7 | TRBV29-1 | NA | NA
CASSVGTATNTGELFF | TGTGCCAGCAGTGTAGGGACGGCCACTAACACCGGGGAGCTGTTTTTT | TRBJ2-2 | TRBV28 | many | NA
CASSLGFQGGSNQTQYF | TGTGCCAGCAGTTTAGGGTTCCAAGGTGGGAGCAATCAGACCCAGTATTTT | TRBJ2-3 | TRBV28 | NA | NA
CASNANSGNYEQYF | TGTGCCAGCAACGCAAACAGCGGGAACTACGAGCAGTACTTC | TRBJ2-7 | TRBV6-1 | NA | TRBD2
CASSPGHSQGETQYF | TGTGCCAGCAGCCCGGGACATTCCCAGGGAGAGACCCAGTACTTC | TRBJ2-5 | TRBV28 | many | NA
CTSGQGQGGSGNTIYF | TGTACCAGCGGCCAAGGTCAGGGCGGCTCTGGAAACACCATATATTTT | TRBJ1-3 | TRBV4-2 | NA | NA
CASSPGRNQPQHF | TGTGCCAGCTCACCCGGACGTAATCAGCCCCAGCATTTT | TRBJ1-5 | TRBV18 | NA | NA
CASSLTEGYYGYTF | TGTGCCAGCAGTTTAACGGAGGGCTACTATGGCTACACCTTC | TRBJ1-2 | TRBV28 | few | NA
CASQTVGEDYEQYF | TGTGCCAGCCAGACGGTGGGAGAGGACTACGAGCAGTACTTC | TRBJ2-7 | TRBV28 | NA | NA
CASNRLNPNVANEQFF | TGTGCCAGCAACCGACTAAACCCCAATGTTGCCAATGAGCAGTTCTTC | TRBJ2-1 | TRBV11-2 | NA | NA
CASSADENTEAFF | TGCGCCAGCAGTGCTGACGAGAACACTGAAGCTTTCTTT | TRBJ1-1 | TRBV11-1 | NA | NA
CTSSPPGRKDTQYF | TGTACCAGCTCACCACCGGGCCGCAAAGATACGCAGTATTTT | TRBJ2-3 | TRBV18 | NA | NA
CVSSGTSDGYTF | TGCGTCAGCAGTGGGACAAGTGATGGCTACACCTTC | TRBJ1-2 | TRBV10-2 | NA | NA
CASSLALGRELSTDTQYF | TGTGCCAGCAGCTTAGCATTGGGCAGGGAGTTGTCGACAGATACGCAGTATTTT | TRBJ2-3 | TRBV11-2 | NA | NA
CASSPGVRAQEASF | TGTGCCAGCAGCCCCGGGGTGAGGGCACAAGAAGCTTCCTTT | TRBJ1-1 | TRBV11-2 | NA | NA
CASSLAPGGRGNYNEQFF | TGTGCCAGCAGCTTGGCTCCGGGGGGGCGGGGAAACTACAATGAGCAGTTCTTC | TRBJ2-1 | TRBV5-6 | few | TRBD2
CSVGRNIDTQYF | TGCAGCGTTGGCAGAAACATAGATACGCAGTATTTT | TRBJ2-3 | TRBV29-1 | NA | NA
CASSNNQGGGETQYF | TGTGCCAGCAGCAACAACCAGGGAGGGGGGGAGACCCAGTACTTC | TRBJ2-5 | TRBV9 | few | NA
CASSRASYGNTIYF | TGTGCCAGCAGTAGGGCTTCATACGGAAACACCATATATTTT | TRBJ1-3 | TRBV11-2 | NA | NA
CASSEDMAVGYTF | TGTGCCAGCAGTGAAGATATGGCAGTTGGCTACACCTTC | TRBJ1-2 | TRBV2 | NA | NA
CASDNRAGGYTF | TGTGCCAGCGACAACAGAGCTGGCGGCTACACCTTC | TRBJ1-2 | TRBV6-1 | many | NA
CVSSLADFTTEAFF | TGTGTCAGCAGTTTAGCGGACTTTACCACTGAAGCTTTCTTT | TRBJ1-1 | TRBV12-3/TRBV12-4 | once | NA
CASNVGNTGELFF | TGCGCCAGCAACGTGGGGAACACCGGGGAGCTGTTTTTT | TRBJ2-2 | TRBV5-1 | few | NA
CSVQDRDRATGELFF | TGCAGCGTACAAGACCGGGACAGGGCCACCGGGGAGCTGTTTTTT | TRBJ2-2 | TRBV29-1 | NA | TRBD1
CASMGLATYNEQFF | TGTGCCAGCATGGGACTAGCGACTTACAATGAGCAGTTCTTC | TRBJ2-1 | TRBV28 | few | TRBD2
CASSQDRNARSTIYF | TGCGCCAGCAGCCAAGATCGGAATGCCCGAAGCACCATATATTTT | TRBJ1-3 | TRBV4-1 | many | NA
CASSRTSSQETQYF | TGTGCCAGCAGTCGGACTAGCAGTCAAGAGACCCAGTACTTC | TRBJ2-5 | TRBV6-2/TRBV6-3 | many | TRBD2
CTSSGDPGQGREQYF | TGTACCAGCAGCGGAGACCCGGGACAGGGGCGCGAGCAGTACTTC | TRBJ2-7 | TRBV9 | NA | TRBD1
CASSLQTSGSSDTQYF | TGTGCCAGCAGCTTACAGACTAGCGGGAGTTCAGATACGCAGTATTTT | TRBJ2-3 | TRBV5-4 | few | TRBD2
CASSLEGGEEETQYF | TGTGCCAGCAGCTTAGAGGGAGGGGAGGAAGAGACCCAGTACTTC | TRBJ2-5 | TRBV11-2 | medium-sized | TRBD2
CASRGQAAGGYTF | TGCGCCAGCAGAGGACAGGCGGCGGGTGGCTACACCTTC | TRBJ1-2 | TRBV5-1 | few | TRBD1
CASSLVASGRSPGELFF | TGTGCCAGCAGCTTGGTGGCTAGCGGGAGAAGTCCCGGGGAGCTGTTTTTT | TRBJ2-2 | TRBV5-5 | many | TRBD2
CSVKGDNYGYTF | TGCAGCGTTAAGGGAGATAACTATGGCTACACCTTC | TRBJ1-2 | TRBV29-1 | many | NA
CASTPRSLGMGGANVLTF | TGTGCCAGCACTCCAAGAAGTCTGGGGATGGGTGGGGCCAACGTCCTGACTTTC | TRBJ2-6 | TRBV12-3/TRBV12-4 | once | NA
CASSLGRGANTGELFF | TGCGCCAGCAGCTTGGGGCGGGGAGCGAACACTGGGGAGCTGTTTTTT | TRBJ2-2 | TRBV5-1 | NA | NA
CASSLPRALSNEQFF | TGCGCCAGCAGCTTGCCCAGGGCCTTAAGCAATGAGCAGTTCTTC | TRBJ2-1 | TRBV5-1 | few | NA
CASSLSAPLGNIQYF | TGTGCCAGCAGCTTGAGTGCGCCACTTGGGAACATTCAGTACTTC | TRBJ2-4 | TRBV11-2 | medium-sized | NA
CASSIQDNTEAFF | TGTGCCAGCAGTATACAGGACAACACTGAAGCTTTCTTT | TRBJ1-1 | TRBV12-3/TRBV12-4 | many | NA
CASSPAGGSSYNEQFF | TGTGCCAGCAGCCCCGCAGGGGGGAGCTCCTACAATGAGCAGTTCTTC | TRBJ2-1 | TRBV5-4 | NA | NA
CVISESNTGSVSPLHF | TGTGTCATCAGTGAGTCCAACACAGGGTCGGTCTCACCCCTCCACTTT | TRBJ1-6 | TRBV10-3 | NA | NA
CASSSLLAGVREQYF | TGTGCCAGCAGTTCCCTACTAGCGGGAGTGCGCGAGCAGTACTTC | TRBJ2-7 | TRBV6-6 | many | TRBD2
CASSSGRPVPEAFF | TGTGCCAGCAGTTCCGGACGTCCAGTTCCTGAAGCTTTCTTT | TRBJ1-1 | TRBV6-5 | many | NA
CSVSPTGDEQYF | TGCAGCGTTAGTCCCACGGGGGACGAGCAGTACTTC | TRBJ2-7 | TRBV29-1 | many | NA
CASSSDRSSYNEQFF | TGTGCCAGCAGTTCCGACAGGAGCTCCTACAATGAGCAGTTCTTC | TRBJ2-1 | TRBV28 | few | NA
CATSDFHRGDSTDTQFF | TGTGCCACCAGTGATTTCCACAGGGGGGATAGCACAGATACGCAGTTTTTT | TRBJ2-3 | TRBV24-1 | NA | TRBD1
CSARTSSYEQYF | TGCAGTGCGCGGACTAGCAGCTACGAGCAGTACTTC | TRBJ2-7 | TRBV20-1 | few | TRBD2
CASSMTGGTDTQYF | TGTGCCAGTAGTATGACAGGGGGCACAGATACGCAGTATTTT | TRBJ2-3 | TRBV19 | NA | TRBD1
CASSQGQQVAQNIQYF | TGTGCCAGCAGCCAAGGGCAGCAGGTTGCCCAAAACATTCAGTACTTC | TRBJ2-4 | TRBV4-2 | many | NA
CSASRQGGMVAGPNVLTF | TGCAGTGCTAGTCGGCAGGGAGGGATGGTTGCTGGGCCCAACGTCCTGACTTTC | TRBJ2-6 | TRBV20-1 | NA | TRBD2
CASSSPGLAGVWDTDTQYF | TGCGCCAGCAGCTCTCCGGGACTAGCGGGAGTATGGGACACAGATACGCAGTATTTT | TRBJ2-3 | TRBV5-1 | NA | TRBD2